This record looks at one T cell receptor (beta chain) sequence and its context. The ends were cut back, 5 bases at V and 11 bases at J, with 15 bases in the middle. Germline CDR1 and CDR2: MNHNY and SVGAGI (reference sequence). The CDR3 covers 12 residues. Libraries were prepared by immunoSEQ multiplex PCR; TCRdb keeps only in-frame clonotypes and omits some of them. Among roughly 38,000 clones listed, approximately 80% were seen once. These data belong to a study of blood T cell repertoires in COVID-19. Whole-study context: COVID-19 samples collected from the United States, Italy and Spain covered acute and convalescent phases.

The sequence derives from a human donor in a cohort sampled during active COVID-19. The specimen sequenced was peripheral blood. The rearrangement joins TRBV6-6 to TRBJ1-1; D might be TRBD1 (5 bases). In DNA, the CDR3 is TGTGCCAGCAGTCACTTAGGGGAAGGGGCTTTCTTT. Translated, it gives CASSHLGEGAFF.